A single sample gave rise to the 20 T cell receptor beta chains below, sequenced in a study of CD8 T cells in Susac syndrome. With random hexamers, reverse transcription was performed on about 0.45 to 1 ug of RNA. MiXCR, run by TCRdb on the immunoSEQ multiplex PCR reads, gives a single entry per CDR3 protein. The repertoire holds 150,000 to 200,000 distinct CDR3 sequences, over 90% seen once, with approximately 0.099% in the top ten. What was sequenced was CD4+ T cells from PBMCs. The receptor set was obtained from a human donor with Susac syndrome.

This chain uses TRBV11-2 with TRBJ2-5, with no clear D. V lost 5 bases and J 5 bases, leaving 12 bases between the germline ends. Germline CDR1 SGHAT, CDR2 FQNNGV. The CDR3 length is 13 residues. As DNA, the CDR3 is TGTGCCAGCAGCAACGGACCAGTGGAGACCCAGTACTTC. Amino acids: CASSNGPVETQYF.

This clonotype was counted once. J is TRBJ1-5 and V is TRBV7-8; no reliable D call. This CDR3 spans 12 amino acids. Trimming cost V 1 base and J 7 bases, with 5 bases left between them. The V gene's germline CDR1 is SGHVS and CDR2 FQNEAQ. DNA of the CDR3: TGTGCCAGCAGCTTAGGGTGGCAGCCCCAGCATTTT. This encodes CASSLGWQPQHF.

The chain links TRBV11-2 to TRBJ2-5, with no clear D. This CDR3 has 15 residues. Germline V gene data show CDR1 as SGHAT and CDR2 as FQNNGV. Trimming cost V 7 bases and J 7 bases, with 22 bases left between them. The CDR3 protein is CASNRRSTGPGTQYF. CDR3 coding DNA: TGTGCCAGCAACCGTCGTTCGACTGGTCCTGGGACCCAGTACTTC.

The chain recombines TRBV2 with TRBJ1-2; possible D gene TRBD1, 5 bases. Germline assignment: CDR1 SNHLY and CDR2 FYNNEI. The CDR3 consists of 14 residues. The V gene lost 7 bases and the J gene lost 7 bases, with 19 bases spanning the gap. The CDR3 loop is CASMRDALGGGYTF. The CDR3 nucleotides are TGTGCCAGCATGAGGGACGCTTTGGGTGGTGGCTACACCTTC.

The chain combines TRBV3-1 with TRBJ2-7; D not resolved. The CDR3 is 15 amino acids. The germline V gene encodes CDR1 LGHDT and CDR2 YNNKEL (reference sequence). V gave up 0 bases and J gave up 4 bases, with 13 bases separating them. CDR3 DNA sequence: TGTGCCAGCAGCCAAGATCCCAGCCCTTTTTACGAGCAGTACTTC. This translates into CASSQDPSPFYEQYF.

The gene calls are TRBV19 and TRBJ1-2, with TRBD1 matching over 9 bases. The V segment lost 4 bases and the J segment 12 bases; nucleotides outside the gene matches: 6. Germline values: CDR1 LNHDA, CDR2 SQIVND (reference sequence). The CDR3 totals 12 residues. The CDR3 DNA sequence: TGTGCCAGTAGTACGTCACAGGGGGCAAACACCTTC. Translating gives CASSTSQGANTF.

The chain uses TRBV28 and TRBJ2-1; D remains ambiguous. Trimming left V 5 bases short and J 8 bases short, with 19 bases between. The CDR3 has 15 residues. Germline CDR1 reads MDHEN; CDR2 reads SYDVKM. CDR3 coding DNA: TGTGCCAGCAGTATCCCGTCCCCTCCGAGCGATGAGCAGTTCTTC. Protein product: CASSIPSPPSDEQFF.

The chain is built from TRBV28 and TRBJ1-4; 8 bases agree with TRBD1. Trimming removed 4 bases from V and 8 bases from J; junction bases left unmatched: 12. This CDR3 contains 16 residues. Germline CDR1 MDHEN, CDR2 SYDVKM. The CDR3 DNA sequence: TGTGCCAGCAGTTCACGGCAGGGGGCCATAGGGGAAAAACTGTTTTTT. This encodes CASSSRQGAIGEKLFF.

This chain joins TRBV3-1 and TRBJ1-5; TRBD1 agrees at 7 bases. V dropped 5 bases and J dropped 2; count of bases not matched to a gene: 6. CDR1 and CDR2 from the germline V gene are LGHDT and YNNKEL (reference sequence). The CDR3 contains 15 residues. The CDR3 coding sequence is TGTGCCAGCAGCGAAACAGGGGAGGGCAATCAGCCCCAGCATTTT. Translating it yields CASSETGEGNQPQHF. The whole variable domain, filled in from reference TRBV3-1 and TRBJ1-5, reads DTAVSQTPKYLVTQMGNDKSIKCEQNLGHDTMYWYKQDSKKFLKIMFSYNNKELIINETVPNRFSPKSPDKAHLNLHINSLELGDSAVYFCASSETGEGNQPQHFGDGTRLSIL.

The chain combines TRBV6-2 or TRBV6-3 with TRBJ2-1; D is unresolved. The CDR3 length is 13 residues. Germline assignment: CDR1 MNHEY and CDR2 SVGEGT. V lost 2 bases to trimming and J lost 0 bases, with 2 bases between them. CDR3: CASSYASYNEQFF. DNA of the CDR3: TGTGCCAGCAGTTACGCCTCCTACAATGAGCAGTTCTTC.

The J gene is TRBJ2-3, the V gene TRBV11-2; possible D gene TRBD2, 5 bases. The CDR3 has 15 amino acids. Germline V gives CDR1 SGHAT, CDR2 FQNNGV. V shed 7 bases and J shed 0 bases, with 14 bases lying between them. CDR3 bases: TGTGCCAGCACCCCCAGCGGAGCTAGCACAGATACGCAGTATTTT. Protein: CASTPSGASTDTQYF.

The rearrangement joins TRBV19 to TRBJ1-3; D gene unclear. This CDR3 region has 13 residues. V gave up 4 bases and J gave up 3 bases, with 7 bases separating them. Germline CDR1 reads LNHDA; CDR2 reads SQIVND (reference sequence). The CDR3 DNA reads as TGTGCCAGTAGTACAAACTTTGGAAACACCATATATTTT. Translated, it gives CASSTNFGNTIYF.

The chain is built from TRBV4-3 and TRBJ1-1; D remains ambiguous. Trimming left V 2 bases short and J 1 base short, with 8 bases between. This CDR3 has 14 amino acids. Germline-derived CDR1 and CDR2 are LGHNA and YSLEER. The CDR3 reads CASSQTRSNTEAFF. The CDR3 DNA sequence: TGCGCCAGCAGCCAAACACGATCGAACACTGAAGCTTTCTTT.

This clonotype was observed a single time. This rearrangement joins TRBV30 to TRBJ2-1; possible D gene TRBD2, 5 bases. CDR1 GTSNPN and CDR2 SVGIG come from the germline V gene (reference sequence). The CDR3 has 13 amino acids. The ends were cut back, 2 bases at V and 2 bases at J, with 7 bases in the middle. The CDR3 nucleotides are TGTGCCTGGAGTAGCGGTCCCTACAATGAGCAGTTCTTC. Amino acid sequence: CAWSSGPYNEQFF.

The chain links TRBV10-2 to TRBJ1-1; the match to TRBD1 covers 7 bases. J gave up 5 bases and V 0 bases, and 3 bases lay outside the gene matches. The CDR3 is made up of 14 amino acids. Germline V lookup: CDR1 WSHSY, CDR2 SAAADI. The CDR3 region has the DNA TGCGCCAGCAGTGAGTCCACAGGGGAGACTGAAGCTTTCTTT. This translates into CASSESTGETEAFF.

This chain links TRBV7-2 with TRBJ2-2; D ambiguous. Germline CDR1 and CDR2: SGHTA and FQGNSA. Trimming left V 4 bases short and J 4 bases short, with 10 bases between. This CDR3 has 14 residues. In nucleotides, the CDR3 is TGTGCCAGCAGCTCCCAGGCGCCCACCGGGGAGCTGTTTTTT. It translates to CASSSQAPTGELFF.

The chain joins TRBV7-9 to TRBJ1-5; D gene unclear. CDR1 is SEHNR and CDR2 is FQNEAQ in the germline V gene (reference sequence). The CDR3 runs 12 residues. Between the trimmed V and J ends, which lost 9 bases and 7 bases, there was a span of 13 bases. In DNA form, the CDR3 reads TGTGCCAGTGGGATCGCAGACCAGCCCCAGCATTTT. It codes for CASGIADQPQHF. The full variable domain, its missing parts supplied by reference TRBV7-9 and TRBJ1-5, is DTGVSQNPRHKITKRGQNVTFRCDPISEHNRLYWYRQTLGQGPEFLTYFQNEAQLEKSRLLSDRFSAERPKGSFSTLEIQRTEQGDSAMYLCASGIADQPQHFGDGTRLSIL.

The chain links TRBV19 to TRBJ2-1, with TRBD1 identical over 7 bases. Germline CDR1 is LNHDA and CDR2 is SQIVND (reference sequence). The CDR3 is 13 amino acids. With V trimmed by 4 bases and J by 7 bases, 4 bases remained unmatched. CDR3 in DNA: TGTGCCAGTAGTAAGGGACAGATGAATGAGCAGTTCTTC. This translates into CASSKGQMNEQFF.

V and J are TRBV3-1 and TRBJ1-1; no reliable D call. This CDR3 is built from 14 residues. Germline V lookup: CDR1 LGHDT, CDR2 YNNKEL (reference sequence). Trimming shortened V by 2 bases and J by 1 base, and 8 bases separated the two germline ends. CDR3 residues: CASSQRPQNTEAFF. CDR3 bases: TGTGCCAGCAGCCAAAGACCCCAGAACACTGAAGCTTTCTTT.

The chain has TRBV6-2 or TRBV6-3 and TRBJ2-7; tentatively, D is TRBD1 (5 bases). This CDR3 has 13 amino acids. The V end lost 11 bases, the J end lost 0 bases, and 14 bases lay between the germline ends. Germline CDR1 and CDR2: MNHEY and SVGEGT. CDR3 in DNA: TGTGCCGAGCAGACAGTTAGCTCCTACGAGCAGTACTTC. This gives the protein CAEQTVSSYEQYF.